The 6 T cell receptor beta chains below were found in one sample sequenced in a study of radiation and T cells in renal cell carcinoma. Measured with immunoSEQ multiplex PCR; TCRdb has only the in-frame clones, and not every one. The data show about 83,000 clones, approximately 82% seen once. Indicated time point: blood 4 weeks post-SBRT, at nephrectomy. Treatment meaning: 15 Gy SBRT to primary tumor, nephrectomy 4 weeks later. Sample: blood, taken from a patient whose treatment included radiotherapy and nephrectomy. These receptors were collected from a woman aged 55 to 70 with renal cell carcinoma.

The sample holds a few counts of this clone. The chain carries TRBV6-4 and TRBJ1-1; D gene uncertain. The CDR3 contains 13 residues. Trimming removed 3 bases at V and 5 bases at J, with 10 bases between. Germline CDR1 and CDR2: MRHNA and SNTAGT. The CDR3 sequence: CASSEGWGTEAFF. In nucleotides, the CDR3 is TGTGCCAGCAGTGAGGGTTGGGGTACTGAAGCTTTCTTT.

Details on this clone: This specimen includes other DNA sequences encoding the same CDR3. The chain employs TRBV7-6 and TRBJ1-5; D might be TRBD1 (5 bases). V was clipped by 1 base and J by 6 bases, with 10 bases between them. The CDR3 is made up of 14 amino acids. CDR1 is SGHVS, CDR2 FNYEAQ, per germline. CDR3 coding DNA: TGTGCCAGCAGCTTAGGGCAGGGAGGTCAGCCCCAGCATTTT. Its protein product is CASSLGQGGQPQHF.

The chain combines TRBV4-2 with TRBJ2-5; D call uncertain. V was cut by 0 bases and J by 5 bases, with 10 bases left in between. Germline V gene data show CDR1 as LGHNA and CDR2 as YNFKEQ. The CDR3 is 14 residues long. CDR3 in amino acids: CASSQETKTETQYF. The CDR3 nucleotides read TGTGCCAGCAGCCAAGAAACTAAAACTGAGACCCAGTACTTC.

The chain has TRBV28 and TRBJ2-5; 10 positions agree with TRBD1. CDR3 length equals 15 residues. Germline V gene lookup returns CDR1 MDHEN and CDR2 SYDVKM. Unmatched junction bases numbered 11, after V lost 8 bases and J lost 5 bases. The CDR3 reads CASGRRQGAGETQYF. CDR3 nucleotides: TGTGCCAGCGGACGGAGACAGGGGGCTGGGGAGACCCAGTACTTC.

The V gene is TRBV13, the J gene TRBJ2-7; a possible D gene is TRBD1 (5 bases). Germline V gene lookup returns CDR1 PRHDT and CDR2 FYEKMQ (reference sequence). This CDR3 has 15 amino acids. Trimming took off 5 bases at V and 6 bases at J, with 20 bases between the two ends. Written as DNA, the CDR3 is TGTGCCAGCAGCGTACAGGATAACTACGCCTCCGAGCAGTACTTC. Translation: CASSVQDNYASEQYF. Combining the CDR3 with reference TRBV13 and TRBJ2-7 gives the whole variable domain AAGVIQSPRHLIKEKRETATLKCYPIPRHDTVYWYQQGPGQDPQFLISFYEKMQSDKGSIPDRFSAQQFSDYHSELNMSSLELGDSALYFCASSVQDNYASEQYFGPGTRLTVT.

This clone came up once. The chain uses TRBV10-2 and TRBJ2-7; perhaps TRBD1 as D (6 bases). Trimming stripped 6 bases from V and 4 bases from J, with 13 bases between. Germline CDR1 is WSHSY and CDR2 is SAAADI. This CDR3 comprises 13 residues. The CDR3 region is CASRWDTRYEQYF. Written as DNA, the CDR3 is TGCGCCAGCAGATGGGACACCCGATACGAGCAGTACTTC.